This T cell receptor (beta chain) was identified during a study of OX40 agonist ivuxolimab in advanced cancers. Study as a whole: The patients received ivuxolimab by intravenous route every 2 weeks at 0.01 to 10 mg/kg.

Systemic immunosuppression or autoimmune disease history was grounds to exclude patients. There are 14 residues in the CDR3. CDR1 SEHNR and CDR2 FQNEAQ come from the germline V gene (reference sequence). The V gene lost 1 base and the J gene lost 5 bases, with 11 bases spanning the gap. The repertoire was sequenced with immunoSEQ multiplex PCR; TCRdb's copy has only in-frame clones and lacks some. The sample has around 56,000 clones; roughly four fifths are singletons. Study observations and caveats: Also showing low normalized T-cell clonal expansion were some of the nonresponders.

A note on this clone: Antigen specificity is unknown.

This clonotype was obtained from an adult with an advanced solid tumor such as melanoma, head and neck, liver or kidney cancer. The chain combines TRBV7-9 with TRBJ2-5; TRBD2 is a possible D gene (6 bases). The sequencing here drew on CD4+ or CD8+ T cells sorted from blood, taken in a trial of the OX40 agonist ivuxolimab. DNA of the CDR3: TGTGCCAGCAGCTTAGTCGGCGGGATGGAGACCCAGTACTTC. It yields the protein CASSLVGGMETQYF.